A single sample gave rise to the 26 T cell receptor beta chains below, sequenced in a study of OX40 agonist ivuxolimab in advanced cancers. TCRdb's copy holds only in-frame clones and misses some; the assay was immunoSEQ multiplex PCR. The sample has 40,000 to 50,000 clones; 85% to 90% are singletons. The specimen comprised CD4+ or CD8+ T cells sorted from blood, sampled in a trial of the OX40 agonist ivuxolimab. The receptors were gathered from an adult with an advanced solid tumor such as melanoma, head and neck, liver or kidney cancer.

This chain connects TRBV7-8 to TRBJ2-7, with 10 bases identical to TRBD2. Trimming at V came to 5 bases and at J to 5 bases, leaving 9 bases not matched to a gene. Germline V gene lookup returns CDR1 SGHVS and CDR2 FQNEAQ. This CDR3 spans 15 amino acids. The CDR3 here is CASSQFSGRLDEQYF. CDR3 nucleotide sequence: TGTGCCAGCAGCCAATTTAGCGGGAGGCTCGACGAGCAGTACTTC. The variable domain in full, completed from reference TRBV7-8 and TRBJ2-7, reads GAGVSQSPRYKVAKRGQDVALRCDPISGHVSLFWYQQALGQGPEFLTYFQNEAQLDKSGLPSDRFFAERPEGSVSTLKIQRTQQEDSAVYLCASSQFSGRLDEQYFGPGTRLTVT.

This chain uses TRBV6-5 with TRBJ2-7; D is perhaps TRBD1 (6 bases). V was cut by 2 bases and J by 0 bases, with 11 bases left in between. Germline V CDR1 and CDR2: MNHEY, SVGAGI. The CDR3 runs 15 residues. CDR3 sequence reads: CASSYLDRRSYEQYF. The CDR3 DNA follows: TGTGCCAGCAGTTACCTAGACAGGCGCTCCTACGAGCAGTACTTC.

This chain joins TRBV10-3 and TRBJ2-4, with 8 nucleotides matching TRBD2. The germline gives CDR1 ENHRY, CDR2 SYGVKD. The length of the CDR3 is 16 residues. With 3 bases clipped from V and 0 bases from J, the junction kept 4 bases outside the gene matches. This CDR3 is CAISDPSGLAKNIQYF. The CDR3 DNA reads TGTGCCATCAGTGATCCTAGCGGGCTAGCCAAAAACATTCAGTACTTC.

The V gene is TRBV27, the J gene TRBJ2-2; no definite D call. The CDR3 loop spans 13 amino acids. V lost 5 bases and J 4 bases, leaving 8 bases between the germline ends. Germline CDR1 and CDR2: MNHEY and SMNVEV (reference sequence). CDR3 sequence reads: CASSPPRTGELFF. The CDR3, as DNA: TGTGCCAGCAGTCCCCCCCGCACCGGGGAGCTGTTTTTT.

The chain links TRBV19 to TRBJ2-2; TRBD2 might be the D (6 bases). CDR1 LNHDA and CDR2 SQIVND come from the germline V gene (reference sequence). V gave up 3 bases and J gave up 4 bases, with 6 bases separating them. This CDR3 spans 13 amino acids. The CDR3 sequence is CASSMTSTGELFF. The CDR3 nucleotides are TGTGCCAGTAGTATGACTAGCACCGGGGAGCTGTTTTTT. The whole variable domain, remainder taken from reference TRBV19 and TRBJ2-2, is DGGITQSPKYLFRKEGQNVTLSCEQNLNHDAMYWYRQDPGQGLRLIYYSQIVNDFQKGDIAEGYSVSREKKESFPLTVTSAQKNPTAFYLCASSMTSTGELFFGEGSRLTVL.

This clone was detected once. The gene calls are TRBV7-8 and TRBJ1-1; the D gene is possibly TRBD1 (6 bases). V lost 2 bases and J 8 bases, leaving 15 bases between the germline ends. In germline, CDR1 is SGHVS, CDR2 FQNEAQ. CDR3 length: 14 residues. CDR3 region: CASSLNPAGDEAFF. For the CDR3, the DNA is TGTGCCAGCAGCTTAAATCCCGCAGGGGACGAAGCTTTCTTT.

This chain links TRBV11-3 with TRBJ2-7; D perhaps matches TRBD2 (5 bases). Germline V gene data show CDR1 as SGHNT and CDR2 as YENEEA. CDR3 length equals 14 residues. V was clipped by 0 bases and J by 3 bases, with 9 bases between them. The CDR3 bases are TGTGCCAGCAGCTTAGAGGCTAGCAGCTACGAGCAGTACTTC. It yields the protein CASSLEASSYEQYF.

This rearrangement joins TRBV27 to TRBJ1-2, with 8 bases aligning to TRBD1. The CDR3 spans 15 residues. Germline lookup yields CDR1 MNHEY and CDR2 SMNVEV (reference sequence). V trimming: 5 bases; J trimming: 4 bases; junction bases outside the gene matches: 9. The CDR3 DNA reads TGTGCCAGCAGTCCCAGACAGGGGTCTTTCTATGGCTACACCTTC. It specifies CASSPRQGSFYGYTF.

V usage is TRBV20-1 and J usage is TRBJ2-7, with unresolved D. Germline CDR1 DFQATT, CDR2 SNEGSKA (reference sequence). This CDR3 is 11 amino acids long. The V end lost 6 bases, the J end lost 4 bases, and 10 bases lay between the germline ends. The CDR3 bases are TGCAGTGCGGAAGACCAGTACGAGCAGTACTTC. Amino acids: CSAEDQYEQYF.

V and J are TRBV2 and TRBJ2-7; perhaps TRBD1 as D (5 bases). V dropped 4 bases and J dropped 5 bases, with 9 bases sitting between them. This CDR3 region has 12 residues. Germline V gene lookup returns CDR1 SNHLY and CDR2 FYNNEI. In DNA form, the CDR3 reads TGTGCCAGCAGTGGAGACAGCCACGAGCAGTACTTC. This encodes CASSGDSHEQYF.

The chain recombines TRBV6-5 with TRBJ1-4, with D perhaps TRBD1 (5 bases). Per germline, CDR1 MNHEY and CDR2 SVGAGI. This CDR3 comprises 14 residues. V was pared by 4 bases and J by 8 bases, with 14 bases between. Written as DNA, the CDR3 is TGTGCCAGCAGTTTGGGACCGGCAGAAGAAAAACTGTTTTTT. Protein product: CASSLGPAEEKLFF.

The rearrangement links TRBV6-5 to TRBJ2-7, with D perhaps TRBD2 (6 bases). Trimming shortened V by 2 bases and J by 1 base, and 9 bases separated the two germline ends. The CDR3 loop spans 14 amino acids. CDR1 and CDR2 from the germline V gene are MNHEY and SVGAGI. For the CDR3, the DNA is TGTGCCAGCAGTTACAGGAGGGCGTCCTACGAGCAGTACTTC. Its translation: CASSYRRASYEQYF.

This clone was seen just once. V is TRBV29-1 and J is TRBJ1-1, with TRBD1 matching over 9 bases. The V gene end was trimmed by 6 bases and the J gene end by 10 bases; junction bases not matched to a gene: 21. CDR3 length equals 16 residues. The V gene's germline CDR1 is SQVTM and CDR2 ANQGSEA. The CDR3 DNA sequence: TGCAGCGTCCGAGTCCGCGGAAAACAGGGGGCGCCCGGAGCTTTCTTT. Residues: CSVRVRGKQGAPGAFF.

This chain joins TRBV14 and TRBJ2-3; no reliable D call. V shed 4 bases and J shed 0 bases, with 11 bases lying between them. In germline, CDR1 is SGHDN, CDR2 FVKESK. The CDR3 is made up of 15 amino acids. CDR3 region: CASSLDQSSTDTQYF. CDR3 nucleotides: TGTGCCAGCAGCCTTGACCAATCTAGCACAGATACGCAGTATTTT.

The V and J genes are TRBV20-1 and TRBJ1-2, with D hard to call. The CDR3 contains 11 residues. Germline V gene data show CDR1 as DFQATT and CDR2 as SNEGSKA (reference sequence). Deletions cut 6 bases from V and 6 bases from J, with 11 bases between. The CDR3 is CSAMLVDGYTF. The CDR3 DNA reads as TGCAGTGCCATGCTGGTGGATGGCTACACCTTC.

CDR3: CASSRVTGKETQYF. The CDR3 DNA is TGTGCCAGTAGCAGGGTTACGGGAAAAGAGACCCAGTACTTC. This chain connects TRBV19 to TRBJ2-5; D possibly matches TRBD1 or TRBD2 (5 bases each). Trimming stripped 6 bases from V and 3 bases from J, with 14 bases between. The germline V gene has CDR1 LNHDA and CDR2 SQIVND (reference sequence). The CDR3 has 14 residues.

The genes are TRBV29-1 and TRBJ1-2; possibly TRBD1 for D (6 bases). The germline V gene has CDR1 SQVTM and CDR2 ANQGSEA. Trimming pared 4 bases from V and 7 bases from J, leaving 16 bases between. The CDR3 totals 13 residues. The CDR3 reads CSVGRRGARGYTF. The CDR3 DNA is TGCAGCGTTGGGCGGCGGGGGGCGCGTGGCTACACCTTC.

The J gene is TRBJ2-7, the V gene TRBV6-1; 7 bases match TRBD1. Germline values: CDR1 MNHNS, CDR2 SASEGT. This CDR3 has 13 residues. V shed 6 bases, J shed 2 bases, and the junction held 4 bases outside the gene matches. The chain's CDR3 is CASRLGQTYEQYF. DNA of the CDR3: TGTGCCAGCAGGTTGGGACAGACCTACGAGCAGTACTTC.

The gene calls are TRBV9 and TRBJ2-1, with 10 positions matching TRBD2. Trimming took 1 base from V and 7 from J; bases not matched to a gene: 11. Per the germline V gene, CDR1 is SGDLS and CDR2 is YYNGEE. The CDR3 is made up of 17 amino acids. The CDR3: CASSVQPSGGATNEQFF. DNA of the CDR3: TGTGCCAGCAGCGTACAACCCAGCGGGGGGGCCACGAATGAGCAGTTCTTC.

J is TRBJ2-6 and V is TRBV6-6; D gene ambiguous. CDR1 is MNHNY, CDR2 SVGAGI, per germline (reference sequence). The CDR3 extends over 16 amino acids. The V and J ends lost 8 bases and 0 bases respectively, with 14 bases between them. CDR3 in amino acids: CASATDGSSGANVLTF. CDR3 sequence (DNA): TGTGCCAGCGCCACGGACGGTAGCTCTGGGGCCAACGTCCTGACTTTC.

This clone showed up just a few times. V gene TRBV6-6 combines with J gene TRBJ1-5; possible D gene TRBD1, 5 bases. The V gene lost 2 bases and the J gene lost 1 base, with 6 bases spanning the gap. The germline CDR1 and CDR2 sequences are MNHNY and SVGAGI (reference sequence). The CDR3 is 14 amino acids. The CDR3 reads CASSYQGSNQPQHF. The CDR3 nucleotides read TGTGCCAGCAGTTACCAGGGAAGCAATCAGCCCCAGCATTTT.

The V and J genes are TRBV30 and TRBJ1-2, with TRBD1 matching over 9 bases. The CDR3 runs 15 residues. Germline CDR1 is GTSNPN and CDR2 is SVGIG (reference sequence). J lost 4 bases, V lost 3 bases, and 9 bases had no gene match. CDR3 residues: CAWRQGAGMGYGYTF. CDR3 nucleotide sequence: TGTGCCTGGAGACAGGGGGCGGGTATGGGCTATGGCTACACCTTC.

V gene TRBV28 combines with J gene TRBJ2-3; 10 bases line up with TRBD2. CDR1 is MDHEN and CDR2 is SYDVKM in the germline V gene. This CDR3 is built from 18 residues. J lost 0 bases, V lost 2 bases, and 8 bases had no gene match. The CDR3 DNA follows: TGTGCCAGCAGTTTAATGAGGCTAGCGGGGGATAGCACAGATACGCAGTATTTT. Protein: CASSLMRLAGDSTDTQYF. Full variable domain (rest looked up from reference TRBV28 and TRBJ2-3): DVKVTQSSRYLVKRTGEKVFLECVQDMDHENMFWYRQDPGLGLRLIYFSYDVKMKEKGDIPEGYSVSREKKERFSLILESASTNQTSMYLCASSLMRLAGDSTDTQYFGPGTRLTVL.

CDR3 in amino acids: CASSPGQGTYEQYF. For the CDR3, the DNA is TGTGCCAGCTCACCGGGACAGGGGACTTACGAGCAGTACTTC. The J gene is TRBJ2-7, the V gene TRBV18; TRBD1 agrees at 10 bases. The CDR3 is 14 residues long. Trimming took 3 bases from V and 4 from J; bases not matched to a gene: 3. CDR1 and CDR2 (germline): KGHSH, LQKENI.

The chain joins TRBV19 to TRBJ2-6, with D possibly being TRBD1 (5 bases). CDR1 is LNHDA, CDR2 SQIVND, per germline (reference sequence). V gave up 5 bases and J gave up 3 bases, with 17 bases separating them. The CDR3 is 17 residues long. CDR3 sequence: CASSYPHADIGANVLTF. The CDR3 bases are TGTGCCAGTAGTTACCCCCATGCGGACATTGGGGCCAACGTCCTGACTTTC. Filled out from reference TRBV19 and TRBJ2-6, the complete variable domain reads DGGITQSPKYLFRKEGQNVTLSCEQNLNHDAMYWYRQDPGQGLRLIYYSQIVNDFQKGDIAEGYSVSREKKESFPLTVTSAQKNPTAFYLCASSYPHADIGANVLTFGAGSRLTVL.

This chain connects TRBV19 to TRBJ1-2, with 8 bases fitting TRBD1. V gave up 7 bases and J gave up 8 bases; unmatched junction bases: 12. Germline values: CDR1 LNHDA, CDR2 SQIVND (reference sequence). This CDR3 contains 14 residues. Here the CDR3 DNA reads TGTGCCAGTACCAGTGGGGACAGGTCTTGGGGCTACACCTTC. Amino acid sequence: CASTSGDRSWGYTF. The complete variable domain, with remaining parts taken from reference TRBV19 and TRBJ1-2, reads DGGITQSPKYLFRKEGQNVTLSCEQNLNHDAMYWYRQDPGQGLRLIYYSQIVNDFQKGDIAEGYSVSREKKESFPLTVTSAQKNPTAFYLCASTSGDRSWGYTFGSGTRLTVV.